Sequencing of this T cell receptor beta chain was carried out in a study of blood T cell repertoires in COVID-19. The overall study: Researchers got acute and convalescent COVID-19 samples from the United States, Italy and Spain.

Per the study methods: Using reference gene primer amplification, nucleated cell counts were estimated. TCRdb keeps only in-frame clones here, not all; method: immunoSEQ multiplex PCR. V and J calls and clone size are copied from that table; D and trimming were computed from the DNA. The sample holds under 450,000 clones, around 91% seen once. Patients in Seattle were enrolled during active infection, then followed longitudinally. The CDR3 runs to 14 residues. V was clipped by 7 bases and J by 9 bases; unmatched bases: 14. CDR1 and CDR2 from the germline V gene are SEHNR and FQNEAQ (reference sequence).

The TCR was taken from a woman in her 40s with COVID-19, enrolled during active disease. V and J are TRBV7-9 and TRBJ1-2, with 7 nucleotides matching TRBD1. The sample consisted of peripheral blood. In DNA, the CDR3 is TGTGCCAGCACCGTAACCGGGACAGAAATTAGCTACACCTTC. Protein: CASTVTGTEISYTF.